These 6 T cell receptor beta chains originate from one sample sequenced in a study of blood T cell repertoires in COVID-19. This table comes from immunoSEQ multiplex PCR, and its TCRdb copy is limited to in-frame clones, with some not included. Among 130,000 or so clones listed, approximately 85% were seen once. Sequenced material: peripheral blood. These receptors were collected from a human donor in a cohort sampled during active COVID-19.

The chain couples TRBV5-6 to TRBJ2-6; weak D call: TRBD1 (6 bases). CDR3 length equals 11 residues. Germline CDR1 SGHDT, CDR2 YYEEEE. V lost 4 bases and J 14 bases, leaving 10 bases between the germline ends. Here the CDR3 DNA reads TGTGCCAGCAGCGCAACAGGGTTCCTGACTTTC. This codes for CASSATGFLTF.

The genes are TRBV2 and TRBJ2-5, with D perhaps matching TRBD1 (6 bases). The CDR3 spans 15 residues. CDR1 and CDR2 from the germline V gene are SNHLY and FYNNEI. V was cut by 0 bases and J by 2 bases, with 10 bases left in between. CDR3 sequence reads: CASSEAPRGQETQYF. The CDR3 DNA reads TGTGCCAGCAGTGAAGCTCCCAGGGGACAAGAGACCCAGTACTTC.

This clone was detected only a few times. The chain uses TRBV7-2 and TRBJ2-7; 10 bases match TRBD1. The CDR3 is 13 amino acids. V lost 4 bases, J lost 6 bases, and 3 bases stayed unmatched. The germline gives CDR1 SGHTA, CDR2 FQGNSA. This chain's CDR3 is CASSSTGGREQYF. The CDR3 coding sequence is TGTGCCAGCAGCTCGACAGGGGGCCGCGAGCAGTACTTC.

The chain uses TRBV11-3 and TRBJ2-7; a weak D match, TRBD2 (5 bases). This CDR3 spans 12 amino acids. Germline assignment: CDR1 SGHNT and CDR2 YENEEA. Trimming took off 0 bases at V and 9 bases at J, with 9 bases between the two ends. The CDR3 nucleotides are TGTGCCAGCAGCTTAGATAAGACTACGCAGTACTTC. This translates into CASSLDKTTQYF.

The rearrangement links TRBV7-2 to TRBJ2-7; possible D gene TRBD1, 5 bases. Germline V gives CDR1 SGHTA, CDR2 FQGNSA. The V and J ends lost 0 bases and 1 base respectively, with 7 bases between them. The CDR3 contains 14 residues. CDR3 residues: CASSLARESYEQYF. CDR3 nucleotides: TGTGCCAGCAGCTTAGCCAGGGAATCCTACGAGCAGTACTTC.

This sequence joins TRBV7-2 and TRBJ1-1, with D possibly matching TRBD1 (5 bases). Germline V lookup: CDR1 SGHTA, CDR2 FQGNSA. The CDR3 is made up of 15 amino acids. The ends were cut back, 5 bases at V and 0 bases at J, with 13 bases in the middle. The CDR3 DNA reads TGTGCCAGCAGCCGGGGGACCACAATGAACACTGAAGCTTTCTTT. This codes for CASSRGTTMNTEAFF.